The rows below give T cell receptor beta chains drawn from one sample of a study of blood T cell repertoires in COVID-19. Some clones are missing from TCRdb's copy, which holds only in-frame ones; the method was immunoSEQ multiplex PCR. The table includes hundreds of thousands of clones, around 85% detected once. Input material: peripheral blood. The source is a woman younger than 30 with acute or convalescent COVID-19. CDR3s leave out the opening cysteine and the closing phenylalanine or tryptophan.

TRBV10-1	TRBJ1-3	12	ASRPTGSGNTIY
TRBV5-1	TRBJ1-5	13	ASTLGTGSNQPQH
TRBV24-1	TRBJ2-2	14	ATSDSSSSRDGELF
TRBV18	TRBJ2-2	13	ASSEDRTNTGELF
TRBV12-5	TRBJ1-1	13	ASGLPNGQGTEAF
TRBV3-1/TRBV3-2	TRBJ2-3	16	ASSQPGGAGGPADTQY
TRBV4-2	TRBJ1-6	15	ASSQEGPGLLVSPLH
TRBV6-5	TRBJ2-7	10	ASSHPRGEQY
TRBV7-9	TRBJ2-3	14	ASSAALVLEADTQY
TRBV7-9	TRBJ2-4	13	ASSLEGGSSGIQY
TRBV1	TRBJ2-1	13	TSSRPGGAKNEQF
TRBV3-1/TRBV3-2	TRBJ1-4	11	ASSQGMGQKLF
TRBV27	TRBJ2-7	11	ASKRDLSYEQY
TRBV9	TRBJ2-7	13	ASSPGLASTYEQY
TRBV21-1	TRBJ1-5	14	ASSKARGFSNQPQH
TRBV29-1	TRBJ1-6	11	SVAAGNNSPLH
TRBV28	TRBJ2-7	12	ASSSGQGLIEQY
TRBV28	TRBJ1-2	12	ASRPSGTFYGYT
TRBV30	TRBJ2-5	10	AISGLEETQY
TRBV29-1	TRBJ2-3	13	SVGGLAGITDTQY
TRBV3-1/TRBV3-2	TRBJ1-3	13	ASSHRTGSGNTIY
TRBV5-8	TRBJ2-2	14	ASSFGQGQMGGELF
TRBV6-1	TRBJ2-1	14	ASSEPEVGTHQEQF
TRBV11-2	TRBJ1-6	14	ASSSSGTGGATPLH